This record concerns one TCR beta chain sequence. Its target is unknown. With 60 Vbeta and 13 Jbeta primers, the PCR was carried out. TCRdb's table, derived via immunoSEQ multiplex PCR, lists solely in-frame clones and lacks some. The sample lists about 93,000 clones; about 66% were seen once. The CDR3 is 15 residues long. Germline assignment: CDR1 WNHNN and CDR2 SYGVQD (reference sequence). V trimming: 6 bases; J trimming: 4 bases; junction bases outside the gene matches: 11. This record belongs to a study of cytomegalovirus exposure and HLA in healthy donors. Findings of the study overall: Presence/absence analyses treated sequencing depth as roughly uniform across donors. What TCR beta sequences reportedly achieved was accurate prediction of HLA-A and HLA-B alleles in most subjects.

The TCR originated in a boy aged 5-17 years in good health and CMV-seropositive. Sequenced sample: PBMCs. The chain combines TRBV10-1 with TRBJ1-1; 7 bases are a match to TRBD1. CDR3 amino acids: CASRSDREAATEAFF. CDR3 DNA sequence: TGCGCCAGCAGGAGCGACAGGGAAGCAGCCACTGAAGCTTTCTTT.